This is a list of T cell receptor beta chains from one sample in a study of blood T cell repertoires in COVID-19. Assay used: immunoSEQ multiplex PCR; TCRdb lists only in-frame clones, some missing. The sample comprises some 200,000 clones, around 86% of which are singletons, and 8% to 9.5% rests with the top ten. The sample comprised PBMCs or T cells enriched from blood (not recorded which). Every receptor here comes from a woman aged 50 to 60 with acute COVID-19. Each CDR3 is given with its conserved first and last residue. D genes are given only for firm matches. Only part of the rows carry a size: once, few, many, or a class if the clone is expanded.

DNA	CDR3	size	J	D	V
TGTGCCAGCAGTTTCGGGGGGCGACACGAGCAGTACTTC	CASSFGGRHEQYF	.	TRBJ2-7	.	TRBV28
TGTGCCAGCAGCGCCCTATCGGGGGGCGATCGGTACGAGCAGTACTTC	CASSALSGGDRYEQYF	once	TRBJ2-7	.	TRBV9
TGTGCCAGCAGTGAAGGGATTGGGGCGGCAAATCAGCCCCAGCATTTT	CASSEGIGAANQPQHF	.	TRBJ1-5	.	TRBV6-1
TGCGCCAGCAGCCAAGACCCCGCCAGGCTATTCTCCTATAATTCACCCCTCCACTTT	CASSQDPARLFSYNSPLHF	.	TRBJ1-6	.	TRBV4-1
TGTGCCAGCAGGGAGACAGATTATCAGCCCCAGCATTTT	CASRETDYQPQHF	.	TRBJ1-5	.	TRBV2
TGTGCCAGCAGTTTTCTAGCGGGCCCCTACGAGCAGTACTTC	CASSFLAGPYEQYF	.	TRBJ2-7	TRBD2	TRBV28
TGTGCCATCAGTGAGTTCAGAACAGGGATCCAAGAGACCCAGTACTTC	CAISEFRTGIQETQYF	.	TRBJ2-5	.	TRBV10-3
TGTGCCATCAGTGAGGCCGGTAATCAGCCCCAGCATTTT	CAISEAGNQPQHF	.	TRBJ1-5	.	TRBV10-3
TGCGCCAGCAGCAGACAGGGGGCGCGGGAGACCCAGTACTTC	CASSRQGARETQYF	.	TRBJ2-5	TRBD1	TRBV4-1
TGTGCCAGCAGTTACGGGGACATTGGAGGCTACACCTTC	CASSYGDIGGYTF	few	TRBJ1-2	.	TRBV6-5
TGTGCCACCAGCACACGACAGTACTCTGGAAACACCATATATTTT	CATSTRQYSGNTIYF	many	TRBJ1-3	.	TRBV15
TGCGCCAGCAGCTTCGGGACAGGGTATGGCTACACCTTC	CASSFGTGYGYTF	once	TRBJ1-2	TRBD1	TRBV5-1
TGCGCCAGCAGCTTGGGCGGGGGGCCTAACACCGGGGAGCTGTTTTTT	CASSLGGGPNTGELFF	once	TRBJ2-2	TRBD2	TRBV5-1
TGTGCCAGCAGATCTTACACCATGAACACTGAAGCTTTCTTT	CASRSYTMNTEAFF	.	TRBJ1-1	.	TRBV28
TGTGCCAGCAGTTCAGCGGGGGTAAAGTACGAGCAGTACTTC	CASSSAGVKYEQYF	few	TRBJ2-7	TRBD2	TRBV6-2/TRBV6-3
TGTGCCAGCAGTGAATACCAAGAGGGAACTGAAGCTTTCTTT	CASSEYQEGTEAFF	few	TRBJ1-1	.	TRBV25-1
TGTGCCAGCAAGGCTAGCGGGAACTCCTACGAGCAGTACTTC	CASKASGNSYEQYF	once	TRBJ2-7	TRBD2	TRBV2
TGTGCCAGCTCACAGGCTAGCCTAGCCCTCACAGATACGCAGTATTTT	CASSQASLALTDTQYF	.	TRBJ2-3	.	TRBV18
TGTGCCAGCAGCTTGGTTCCTCCTAACTATGGCTACACCTTC	CASSLVPPNYGYTF	.	TRBJ1-2	.	TRBV5-6
TGTGCCAGCAGCTATAACTCGGGAGAGACCCAGTACTTC	CASSYNSGETQYF	.	TRBJ2-5	.	TRBV7-9
TGTGCCACAAAAACCGGGACAGGGATCTACGAGCAGTACTTC	CATKTGTGIYEQYF	once	TRBJ2-7	TRBD1	TRBV28
TGTGCCAGCAGCTCACAGGGGGCTCGTAGCGGAGCGGGGTACAATGAGCAGTTCTTC	CASSSQGARSGAGYNEQFF	once	TRBJ2-1	TRBD1	TRBV11-2
TGCGCCAGCGGGGGCGGGGGCACTAGCAACAATGAGCAGTTCTTC	CASGGGGTSNNEQFF	.	TRBJ2-1	.	TRBV5-1
TGTGCCAGCAGCGCGGGGACAGGGTCGGGAAAACTGTTTTTT	CASSAGTGSGKLFF	.	TRBJ1-4	TRBD1	TRBV7-2
TGCGCCAGCAGCTTTGCAGCGGGGCTGAAAGAGACCCAGTACTTC	CASSFAAGLKETQYF	.	TRBJ2-5	TRBD2	TRBV5-1
TGTGCCAGCAGCAGGACAGGGAGTGGACAGCCCCAGCATTTT	CASSRTGSGQPQHF	few	TRBJ1-5	TRBD1	TRBV2